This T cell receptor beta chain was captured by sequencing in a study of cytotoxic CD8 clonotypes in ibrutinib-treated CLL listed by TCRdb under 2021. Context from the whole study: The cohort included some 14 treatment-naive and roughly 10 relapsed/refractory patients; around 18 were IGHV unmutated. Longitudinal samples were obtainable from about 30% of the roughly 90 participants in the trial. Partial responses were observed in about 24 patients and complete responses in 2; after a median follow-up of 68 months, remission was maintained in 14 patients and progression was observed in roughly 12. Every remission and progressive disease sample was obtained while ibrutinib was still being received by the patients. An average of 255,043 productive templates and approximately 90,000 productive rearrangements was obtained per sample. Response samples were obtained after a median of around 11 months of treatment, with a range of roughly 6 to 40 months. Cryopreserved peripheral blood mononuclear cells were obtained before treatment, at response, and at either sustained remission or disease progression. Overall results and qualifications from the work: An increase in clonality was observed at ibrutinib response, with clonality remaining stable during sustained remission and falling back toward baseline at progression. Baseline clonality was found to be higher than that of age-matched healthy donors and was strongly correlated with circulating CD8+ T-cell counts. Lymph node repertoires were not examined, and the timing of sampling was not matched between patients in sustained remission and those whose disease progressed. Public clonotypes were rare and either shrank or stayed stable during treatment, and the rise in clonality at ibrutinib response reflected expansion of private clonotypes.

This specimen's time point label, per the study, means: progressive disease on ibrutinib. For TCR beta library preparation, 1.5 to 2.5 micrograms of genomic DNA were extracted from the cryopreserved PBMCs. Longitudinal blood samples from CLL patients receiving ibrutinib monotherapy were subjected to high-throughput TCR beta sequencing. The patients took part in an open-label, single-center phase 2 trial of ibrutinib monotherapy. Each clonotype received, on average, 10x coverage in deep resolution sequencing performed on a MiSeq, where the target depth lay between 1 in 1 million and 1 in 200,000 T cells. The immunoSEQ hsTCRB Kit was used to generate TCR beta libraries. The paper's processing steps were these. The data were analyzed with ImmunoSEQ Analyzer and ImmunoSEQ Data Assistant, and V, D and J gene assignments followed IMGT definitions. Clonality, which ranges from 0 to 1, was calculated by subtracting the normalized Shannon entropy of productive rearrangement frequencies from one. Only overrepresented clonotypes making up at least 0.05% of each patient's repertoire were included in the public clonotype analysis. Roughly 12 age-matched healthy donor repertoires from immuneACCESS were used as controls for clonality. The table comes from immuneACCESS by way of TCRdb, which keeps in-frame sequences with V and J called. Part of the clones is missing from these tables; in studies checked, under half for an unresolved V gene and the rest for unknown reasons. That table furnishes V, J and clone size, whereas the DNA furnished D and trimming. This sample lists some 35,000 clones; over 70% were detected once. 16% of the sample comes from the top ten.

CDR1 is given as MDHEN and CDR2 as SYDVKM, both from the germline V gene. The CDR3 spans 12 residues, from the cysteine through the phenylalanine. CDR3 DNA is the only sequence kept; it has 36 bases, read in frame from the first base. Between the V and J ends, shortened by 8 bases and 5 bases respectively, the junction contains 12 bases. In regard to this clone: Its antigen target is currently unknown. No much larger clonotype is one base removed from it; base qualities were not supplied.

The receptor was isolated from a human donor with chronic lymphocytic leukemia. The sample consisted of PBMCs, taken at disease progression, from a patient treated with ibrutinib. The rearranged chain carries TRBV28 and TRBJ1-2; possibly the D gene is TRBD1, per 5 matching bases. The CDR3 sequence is CASGAYLYGYTF. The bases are TGTGCCAGCGGGGCCTACCTTTATGGCTACACCTTC.